The 17 T cell receptor beta chains reported below all come from one sample, sequenced in a study of cytomegalovirus exposure and HLA in healthy donors. Clones were sequenced by immunoSEQ multiplex PCR, and TCRdb holds only the in-frame ones, with some missing. The data show about 130,000 clones, more than 80% seen once. The sample was PBMCs. These receptors were collected from a young woman in good health and CMV-seropositive.

The rearrangement joins TRBV28 to TRBJ2-7, with 10 bases lining up with TRBD1. This CDR3 spans 16 amino acids. The V segment lost 5 bases and the J segment 4 bases; nucleotides outside the gene matches: 11. The germline V gene encodes CDR1 MDHEN and CDR2 SYDVKM. The DNA for the CDR3 is TGTGCCAGCAGTCGGACAGGGGGGGGTAGTAGTTACGAGCAGTACTTC. Translated, it gives CASSRTGGGSSYEQYF.

The V and J genes are TRBV6-5 and TRBJ1-1, with D tentatively TRBD1 (5 bases). CDR3 length: 13 amino acids. In germline, CDR1 is MNHEY, CDR2 SVGAGI. Trimming shortened V by 2 bases and J by 4 bases, and 8 bases separated the two germline ends. CDR3 coding DNA: TGTGCCAGCAGTTACAATGGGGCCACTGAAGCTTTCTTT. It yields the protein CASSYNGATEAFF.

This clone occurred a few times. The chain employs TRBV28 and TRBJ1-2; 8 bases match TRBD1. V lost 7 bases to trimming and J lost 4 bases; unmatched junction nucleotides: 8. The CDR3 spans 14 residues. CDR1 MDHEN and CDR2 SYDVKM come from the germline V gene. The CDR3 sequence is CASTYNRGAYGYTF. As DNA, the CDR3 is TGTGCCAGCACCTATAACAGGGGGGCCTATGGCTACACCTTC.

The V and J genes are TRBV4-2 and TRBJ2-3, with 8 bases aligning to TRBD2. Germline lookup yields CDR1 LGHNA and CDR2 YNFKEQ. The CDR3 sequence is 19 residues long. With V trimmed by 2 bases and J by 1 base, 14 bases remained unmatched. This CDR3 is CASSQLASGPLARTDTQYF. As DNA, the CDR3 is TGTGCCAGCAGCCAATTAGCTAGCGGGCCCCTGGCACGCACAGATACGCAGTATTTT.

This chain connects TRBV14 to TRBJ2-1; D remains unclear. Germline V gene data show CDR1 as SGHDN and CDR2 as FVKESK. There are 13 residues in the CDR3. V dropped 5 bases and J dropped 0 bases, with 5 bases sitting between them. CDR3 sequence reads: CASSRGSYNEQFF. The CDR3, as DNA: TGTGCCAGCAGCAGAGGCTCCTACAATGAGCAGTTCTTC.

The chain recombines TRBV11-2 with TRBJ2-1; 8 nucleotides align to TRBD2. V lost 6 bases to trimming and J lost 7 bases; unmatched junction nucleotides: 14. The V gene's germline CDR1 is SGHAT and CDR2 FQNNGV. The CDR3 is 16 residues long. The CDR3 loop reads CASSLNGGAAVNEQFF. CDR3 sequence (DNA): TGTGCCAGCAGTCTGAACGGGGGGGCCGCAGTGAATGAGCAGTTCTTC.

This chain links TRBV28 with TRBJ1-5; D uncertain. This CDR3 contains 12 residues. Germline V gene lookup returns CDR1 MDHEN and CDR2 SYDVKM. V dropped 4 bases and J dropped 8 bases, with 9 bases sitting between them. In DNA form, the CDR3 reads TGTGCCAGCAGTTCCAGTCCCAAGCCCCAGCATTTT. This translates into CASSSSPKPQHF.

The chain carries TRBV5-1 and TRBJ2-7; 9 nucleotides match TRBD1. The V gene end was trimmed by 4 bases and the J gene end by 4 bases; junction bases not matched to a gene: 12. Germline values: CDR1 SGHRS, CDR2 YFSETQ. This CDR3 spans 16 amino acids. CDR3 sequence: CASSITPGQGSYEQYF. In nucleotides, the CDR3 is TGCGCCAGCAGCATTACTCCGGGACAGGGAAGTTACGAGCAGTACTTC.

J is TRBJ2-7 and V is TRBV6-6; D is possibly TRBD2 (6 bases). From germline, CDR1 is MNHNY and CDR2 SVGAGI (reference sequence). The CDR3 has 13 residues. Trimming pared 2 bases from V and 4 bases from J, leaving 9 bases between. CDR3 in DNA: TGTGCCAGCAGTTACGGGGCGGGATACGAGCAGTACTTC. Protein product: CASSYGAGYEQYF.

The chain uses TRBV18 and TRBJ2-7, with D possibly being TRBD1 (6 bases). V was pared by 4 bases and J by 4 bases, with 14 bases between. This CDR3 comprises 14 residues. Germline V CDR1 and CDR2: KGHSH, LQKENI. CDR3 nucleotide sequence: TGTGCCAGCTCACTGAACAGGGAACCATACGAGCAGTACTTC. As protein: CASSLNREPYEQYF.

This clone was recorded once. The V call is TRBV9, the J call TRBJ2-5, with 13 bases matching TRBD2. This CDR3 has 16 residues. Trimming removed 0 bases from V and 4 bases from J; junction bases left unmatched: 3. The germline V gene encodes CDR1 SGDLS and CDR2 YYNGEE. CDR3 DNA sequence: TGTGCCAGCAGCGTAGGGACTAGCGGGAGTCTAGAGACCCAGTACTTC. It is translated as CASSVGTSGSLETQYF.

This chain joins TRBV5-1 and TRBJ2-3; 8 bases align to TRBD2. This CDR3 is built from 15 residues. The junction had 9 bases not matched to a gene; V was cut back by 4 bases and J by 5 bases. Germline values: CDR1 SGHRS, CDR2 YFSETQ. The CDR3 DNA sequence: TGCGCCAGCAGCCCGAGGATGGCGGGGGGAGATACGCAGTATTTT. This gives the protein CASSPRMAGGDTQYF.

V and J are TRBV11-3 and TRBJ2-1; D possibly corresponds to TRBD1 (6 bases). V was cut by 5 bases and J by 5 bases, with 13 bases left in between. The length of the CDR3 is 14 residues. Germline V gene sequence: CDR1 SGHNT, CDR2 YENEEA. CDR3 region: CASSKEDSHNEQFF. CDR3 sequence (DNA): TGTGCCAGCAGCAAGGAGGACAGCCACAATGAGCAGTTCTTC.

The rearrangement links TRBV28 to TRBJ2-7; 9 positions agree with TRBD1. The CDR3 runs 15 residues. Unmatched junction bases numbered 7, after V lost 7 bases and J lost 0 bases. Per the germline V gene, CDR1 is MDHEN and CDR2 is SYDVKM. The CDR3 loop is CASKGGTGLSYEQYF. CDR3 coding DNA: TGTGCCAGCAAGGGAGGGACAGGGCTCTCCTACGAGCAGTACTTC.

V gene TRBV7-5 combines with J gene TRBJ2-1; the table's D gene call, TRBD2, was not cross checked with the DNA. TRBV7-5 is a pseudogene locus. The CDR3 runs to 18 residues. This chain's CDR3 is CVRSSGTSGFIIGNEQFF. The CDR3 nucleotides are TGTGTCAGAAGCTCCGGGACTAGCGGTTTTATTATCGGGAATGAGCAGTTCTTC.

The rearrangement links TRBV6-6 to TRBJ1-3; D uncertain. Germline CDR1 MNHNY, CDR2 SVGAGI (reference sequence). V gave up 7 bases and J gave up 4 bases, with 11 bases separating them. This CDR3 has 13 residues. DNA for the CDR3: TGTGCCAGCACTGGAGGGTGGGGAAACACCATATATTTT. Translated, it gives CASTGGWGNTIYF.

The V call is TRBV10-1, the J call TRBJ2-7; tentatively, D is TRBD1 (6 bases). Trimming took 3 bases from V and 3 from J, leaving 12 bases between them. There are 14 residues in the CDR3. Per germline, CDR1 WNHNN and CDR2 SYGVQD (reference sequence). The CDR3: CASSDSGHNYEQYF. The CDR3 DNA reads TGCGCCAGCAGTGACTCGGGACACAACTACGAGCAGTACTTC.